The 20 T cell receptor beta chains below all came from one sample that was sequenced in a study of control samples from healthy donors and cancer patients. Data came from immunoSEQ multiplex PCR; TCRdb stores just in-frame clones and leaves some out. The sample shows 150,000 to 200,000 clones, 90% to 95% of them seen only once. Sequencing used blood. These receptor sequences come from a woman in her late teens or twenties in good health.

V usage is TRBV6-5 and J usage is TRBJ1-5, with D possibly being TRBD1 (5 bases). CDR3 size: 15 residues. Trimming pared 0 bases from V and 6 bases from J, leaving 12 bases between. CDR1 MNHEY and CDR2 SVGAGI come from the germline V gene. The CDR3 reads CASSYSQGLGQPQHF. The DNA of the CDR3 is TGTGCCAGCAGTTACTCTCAGGGTCTGGGTCAGCCCCAGCATTTT.

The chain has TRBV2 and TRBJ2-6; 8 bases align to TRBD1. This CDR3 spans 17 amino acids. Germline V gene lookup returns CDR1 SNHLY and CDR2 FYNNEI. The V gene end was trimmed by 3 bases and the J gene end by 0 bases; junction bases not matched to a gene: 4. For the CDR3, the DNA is TGTGCCAGCAGTGAGGGGACAGGAGCCTCTGGGGCCAACGTCCTGACTTTC. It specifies CASSEGTGASGANVLTF.

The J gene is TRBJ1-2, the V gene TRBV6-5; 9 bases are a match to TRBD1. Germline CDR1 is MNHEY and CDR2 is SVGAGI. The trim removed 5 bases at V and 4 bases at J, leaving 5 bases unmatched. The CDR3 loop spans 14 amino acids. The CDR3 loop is CASSRTGAFYGYTF. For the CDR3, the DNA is TGTGCCAGCAGTCGGACAGGGGCCTTCTATGGCTACACCTTC.

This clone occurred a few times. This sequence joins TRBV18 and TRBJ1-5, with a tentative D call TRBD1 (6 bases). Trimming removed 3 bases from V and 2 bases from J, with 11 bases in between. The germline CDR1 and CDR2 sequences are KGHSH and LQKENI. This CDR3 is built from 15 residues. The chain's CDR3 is CASSPLGGGNQPQHF. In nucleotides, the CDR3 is TGTGCCAGCTCACCCCTAGGGGGGGGCAATCAGCCCCAGCATTTT.

In nucleotides, the CDR3 is TGCGCCAGCAGCTCCCCGGGGACTGAAGCTTTCTTT. Translated, it gives CASSSPGTEAFF. The V call is TRBV5-1, the J call TRBJ1-1, with unresolved D. The CDR3 contains 12 residues. Per germline, CDR1 SGHRS and CDR2 YFSETQ. Trimming left V 3 bases short and J 5 bases short, with 8 bases between. Based on the CDR3 plus reference TRBV5-1 and TRBJ1-1, the full variable domain is KAGVTQTPRYLIKTRGQQVTLSCSPISGHRSVSWYQQTPGQGLQFLFEYFSETQRNKGNFPGRFSGRQFSNSRSEMNVSTLELGDSALYLCASSSPGTEAFFGQGTRLTVV.

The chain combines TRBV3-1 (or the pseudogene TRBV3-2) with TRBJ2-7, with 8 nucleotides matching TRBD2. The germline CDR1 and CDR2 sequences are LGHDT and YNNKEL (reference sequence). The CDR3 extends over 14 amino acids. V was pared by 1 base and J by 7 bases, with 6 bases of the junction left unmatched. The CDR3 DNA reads TGTGCCAGCAGCCAAGCCAATAGCGGGGTAGAGCAGTACTTC. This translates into CASSQANSGVEQYF.

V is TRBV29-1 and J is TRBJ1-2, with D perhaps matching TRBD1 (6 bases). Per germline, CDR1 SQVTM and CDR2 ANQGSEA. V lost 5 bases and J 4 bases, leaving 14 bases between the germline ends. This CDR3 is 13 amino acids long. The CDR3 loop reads CSVIRGMGYGYTF. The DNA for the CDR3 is TGCAGCGTTATCAGGGGCATGGGCTATGGCTACACCTTC.

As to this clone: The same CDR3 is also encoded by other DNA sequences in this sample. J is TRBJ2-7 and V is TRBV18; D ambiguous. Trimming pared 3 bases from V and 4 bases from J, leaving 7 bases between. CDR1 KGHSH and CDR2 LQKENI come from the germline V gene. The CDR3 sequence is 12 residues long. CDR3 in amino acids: CASSPTSYEQYF. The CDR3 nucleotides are TGTGCCAGCTCACCGACAAGTTACGAGCAGTACTTC.

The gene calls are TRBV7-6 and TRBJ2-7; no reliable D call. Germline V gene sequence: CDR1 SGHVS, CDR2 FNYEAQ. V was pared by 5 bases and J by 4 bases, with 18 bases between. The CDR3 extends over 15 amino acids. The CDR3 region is CASSPYKPLGYEQYF. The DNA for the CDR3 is TGTGCCAGCAGCCCCTATAAACCCCTGGGGTACGAGCAGTACTTC.

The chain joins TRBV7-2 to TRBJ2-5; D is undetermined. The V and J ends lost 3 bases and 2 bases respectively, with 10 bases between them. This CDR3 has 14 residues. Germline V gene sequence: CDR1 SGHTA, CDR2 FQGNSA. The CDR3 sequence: CASSLGGTQETQYF. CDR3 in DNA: TGTGCCAGCAGCTTGGGCGGTACTCAAGAGACCCAGTACTTC.

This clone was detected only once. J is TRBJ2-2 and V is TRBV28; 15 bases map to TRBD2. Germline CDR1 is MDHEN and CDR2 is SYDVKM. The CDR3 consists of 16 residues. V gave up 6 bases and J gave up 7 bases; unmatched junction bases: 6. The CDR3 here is CASRRPGLAGGGELFF. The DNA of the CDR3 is TGTGCCAGCAGGCGACCGGGACTAGCGGGAGGCGGGGAGCTGTTTTTT.

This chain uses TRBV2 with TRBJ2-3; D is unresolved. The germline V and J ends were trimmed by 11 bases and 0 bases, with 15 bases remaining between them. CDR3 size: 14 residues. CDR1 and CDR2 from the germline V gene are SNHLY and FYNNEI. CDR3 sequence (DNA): TGTGCCGCCGCAGGCGGCAGAAGCACAGATACGCAGTATTTT. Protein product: CAAAGGRSTDTQYF.

CDR3 protein: CASSSEHMNTEAFF. As DNA, the CDR3 is TGTGCCAGCTCATCCGAACACATGAACACTGAAGCTTTCTTT. This sequence joins TRBV18 and TRBJ1-1; D is unresolved. Germline assignment: CDR1 KGHSH and CDR2 LQKENI. CDR3 length: 14 residues. V gave up 5 bases and J gave up 0 bases, with 10 bases separating them.

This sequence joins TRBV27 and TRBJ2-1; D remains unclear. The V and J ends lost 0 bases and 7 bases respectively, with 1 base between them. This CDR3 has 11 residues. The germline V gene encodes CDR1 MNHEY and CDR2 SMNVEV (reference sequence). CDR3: CASSLSNEQFF. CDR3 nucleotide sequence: TGTGCCAGCAGTTTATCGAATGAGCAGTTCTTC.

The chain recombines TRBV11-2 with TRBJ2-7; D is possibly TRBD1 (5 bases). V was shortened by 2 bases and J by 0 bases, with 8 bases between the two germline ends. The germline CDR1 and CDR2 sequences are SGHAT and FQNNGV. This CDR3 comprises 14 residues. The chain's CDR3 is CASSLRQTSYEQYF. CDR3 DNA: TGTGCCAGCAGCTTAAGACAGACCTCCTACGAGCAGTACTTC.

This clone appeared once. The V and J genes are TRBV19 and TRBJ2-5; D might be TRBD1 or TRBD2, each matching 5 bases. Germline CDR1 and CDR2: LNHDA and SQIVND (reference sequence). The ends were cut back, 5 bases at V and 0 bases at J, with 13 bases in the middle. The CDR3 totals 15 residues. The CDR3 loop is CASSRGVRNQETQYF. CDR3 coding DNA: TGTGCCAGTAGTCGAGGGGTCCGGAACCAAGAGACCCAGTACTTC.

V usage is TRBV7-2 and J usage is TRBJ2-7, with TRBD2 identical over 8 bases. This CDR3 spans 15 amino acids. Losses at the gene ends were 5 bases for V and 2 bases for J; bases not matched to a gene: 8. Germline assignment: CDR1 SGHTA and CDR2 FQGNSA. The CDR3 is CASSRTGGGPYEQYF. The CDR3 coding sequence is TGTGCCAGCAGCCGGACGGGGGGGGGTCCCTACGAGCAGTACTTC.

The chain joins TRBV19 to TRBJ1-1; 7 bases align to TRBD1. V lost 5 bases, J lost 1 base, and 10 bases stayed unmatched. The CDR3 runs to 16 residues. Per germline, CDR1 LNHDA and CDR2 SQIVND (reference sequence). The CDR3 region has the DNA TGTGCCAGTAGTTCAGGGGGAGGCAGGAAGAACACTGAAGCTTTCTTT. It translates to CASSSGGGRKNTEAFF. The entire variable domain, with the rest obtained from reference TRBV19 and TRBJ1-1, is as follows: DGGITQSPKYLFRKEGQNVTLSCEQNLNHDAMYWYRQDPGQGLRLIYYSQIVNDFQKGDIAEGYSVSREKKESFPLTVTSAQKNPTAFYLCASSSGGGRKNTEAFFGQGTRLTVV.

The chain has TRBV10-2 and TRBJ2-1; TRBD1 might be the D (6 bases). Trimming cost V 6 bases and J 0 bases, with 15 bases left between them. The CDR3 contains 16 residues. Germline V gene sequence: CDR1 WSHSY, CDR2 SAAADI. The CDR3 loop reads CASSPSGGLSYNEQFF. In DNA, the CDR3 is TGCGCCAGCAGCCCAAGTGGGGGCCTCTCCTACAATGAGCAGTTCTTC.

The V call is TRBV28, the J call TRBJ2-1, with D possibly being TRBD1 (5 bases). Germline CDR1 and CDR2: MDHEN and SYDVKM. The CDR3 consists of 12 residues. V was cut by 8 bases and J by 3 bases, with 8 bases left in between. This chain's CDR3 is CASLDSYNEQFF. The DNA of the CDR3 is TGTGCCAGCCTAGACAGCTACAATGAGCAGTTCTTC. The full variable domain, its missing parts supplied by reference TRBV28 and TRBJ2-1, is DVKVTQSSRYLVKRTGEKVFLECVQDMDHENMFWYRQDPGLGLRLIYFSYDVKMKEKGDIPEGYSVSREKKERFSLILESASTNQTSMYLCASLDSYNEQFFGPGTRLTVL.